What follows are 8 T cell receptor beta chains derived from one specimen sequenced in a study of response to subunit inactivated influenza vaccine (dated by TCRdb to 2017 to 2018). The library came from RT-PCR. Sequencer: Illumina HiSeq 2500. TCRdb's own reprocessing of the public reads used fastp at Q25 and MiXCR and kept productive beta chains. Rows are unified per CDR3 protein, each entry keeping the most common DNA and genes. Within this sample are 450,000 to 600,000 distinct CDR3 sequences, with roughly 7.6% of them counted one time only. Of the sample, around 12% falls within the top ten clones. Source: PBMCs from blood, taken about 23 months after vaccination. Receptors originate from a man aged 50-75 years who received an inactivated influenza vaccine. Donor details come from another sample of the same person, matched by shared clones.

This clonotype was seen more than once but under ten times. The rearrangement links TRBV12-3 or TRBV12-4 to TRBJ1-2; D gene uncertain. This CDR3 has 13 residues. V lost 7 bases and J 3 bases, leaving 12 bases between the germline ends. The CDR3 loop is CASNPRQDYGYTF. The CDR3 nucleotides read TGTGCCAGCAATCCTAGGCAGGACTATGGCTACACCTTC.

The CDR3 reads CATSGEGGGIYNEQFF. The CDR3 coding sequence is TGTGCCACCAGTGGTGAGGGGGGTGGAATCTACAATGAGCAGTTCTTC. The genes are TRBV24-1 and TRBJ2-1; D could derive from TRBD1 or TRBD2 (6 bases each). Trimming stripped 5 bases from V and 3 bases from J, with 16 bases between. CDR3 length: 16 amino acids. Germline loops: CDR1 KGHDR, CDR2 SFDVKD.

The chain carries TRBV24-1 and TRBJ2-3, with 15 bases fitting TRBD2. Looked up from germline, CDR1 is KGHDR and CDR2 is SFDVKD. The CDR3 extends over 18 amino acids. J gave up 5 bases and V 4 bases, and 9 bases lay outside the gene matches. The CDR3 region has the DNA TGTGCCACCAGTGAGAGCGGACTAGCGGGGGGGCCAAGAGATACGCAGTATTTT. Translation: CATSESGLAGGPRDTQYF.

This clonotype was counted only a few times. The V and J genes are TRBV29-1 and TRBJ2-7, with D hard to call. V lost 4 bases, J lost 2 bases, and 6 bases lay in between. The CDR3 sequence is 11 residues long. Germline CDR1 is SQVTM and CDR2 is ANQGSEA. The CDR3 nucleotides read TGCAGCGTTGCAGAGACCTACGAGCAGTACTTC. This sequence encodes CSVAETYEQYF.

The chain is built from TRBV28 and TRBJ2-3; D unresolved. This CDR3 spans 17 amino acids. Germline V gene sequence: CDR1 MDHEN, CDR2 SYDVKM. V was pared by 7 bases and J by 4 bases, with 24 bases between. DNA of the CDR3: TGTGCCAGCACTTTGGGGTATGGCGGAGCACATTCAGATACGCAGTATTTT. The encoded protein is CASTLGYGGAHSDTQYF.

The rearrangement links TRBV6-2 or TRBV6-3 to TRBJ1-5; D gene ambiguous. Germline CDR1 reads MNHEY; CDR2 reads SVGEGT. The V gene lost 6 bases and the J gene lost 9 bases, with 15 bases spanning the gap. CDR3 length: 13 amino acids. The CDR3 DNA reads as TGTGCCAGCAGACCCCGCGCAGTCAGGCCCCAGCATTTT. This translates into CASRPRAVRPQHF.

The chain uses TRBV4-1 and TRBJ2-2, with a weak D call TRBD2 (6 bases). Germline V CDR1 and CDR2: MGHRA, YSYEKL. V was trimmed by 1 base and J by 4 bases, leaving 10 bases between them. This CDR3 spans 15 amino acids. The chain's CDR3 is CASSQAGVITGELFF. Here the CDR3 DNA reads TGCGCCAGCAGCCAAGCGGGAGTGATCACCGGGGAGCTGTTTTTT.

The chain has TRBV9 and TRBJ2-5, with a tentative D call TRBD2 (6 bases). Germline CDR1 SGDLS, CDR2 YYNGEE. The CDR3 sequence is 14 residues long. V lost 6 bases, J lost 1 base, and 13 bases lay in between. CDR3 bases: TGTGCCAGCAACATGGCGGGGAGCCAAGAGACCCAGTACTTC. Translating it yields CASNMAGSQETQYF.